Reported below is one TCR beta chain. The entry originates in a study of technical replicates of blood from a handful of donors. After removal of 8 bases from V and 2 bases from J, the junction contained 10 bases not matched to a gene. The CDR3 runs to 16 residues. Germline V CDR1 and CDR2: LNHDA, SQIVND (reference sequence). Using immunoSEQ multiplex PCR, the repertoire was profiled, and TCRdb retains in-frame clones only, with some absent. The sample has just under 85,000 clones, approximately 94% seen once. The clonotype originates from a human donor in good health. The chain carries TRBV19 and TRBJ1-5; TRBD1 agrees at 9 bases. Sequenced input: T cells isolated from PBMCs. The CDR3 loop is CASRGQGEGGNQPQHF. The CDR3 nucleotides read TGTGCCAGTCGGGGACAGGGTGAGGGAGGCAATCAGCCCCAGCATTTT.